The present T cell receptor beta chain was sequenced within a study of regulatory T cells in long-lasting Graves disease. V was clipped by 3 bases and J by 4 bases, with 13 bases between them. The CDR3 sequence is 15 residues long. Germline loops: CDR1 MDHEN, CDR2 SYDVKM. Arm-PCR of CDR3 regions and iRepertoire HTBI primers were used to build TCR beta libraries. TCRdb reanalysed the multiplex PCR reads using MiXCR and keeps one entry per CDR3 protein. The sample includes about 460,000 distinct CDR3 sequences, less than 15% of them seen just once. Ten or more counts support this clonotype. The time point is: newly diagnosed GD, antithyroid drugs for less than 3 months. The authors made the TCR library using RNA they extracted from PBMCs. This sample was also put to use in a study of T cells in Graves' hyperthyroidism and ophthalmopathy.

This TCR was sampled from a woman between 45 and 60 years old with Graves disease. Here the sequenced sample was peripheral blood mononuclear cells (PBMCs), taken at new diagnosis, from a patient treated with antithyroid drugs. J is TRBJ1-5 and V is TRBV28; D might be TRBD1 (5 bases). The CDR3 DNA is TGTGCCAGCAGTTTTGGCTCGACAGTGAATCAGCCCCAGCATTTT. Translated, it gives CASSFGSTVNQPQHF.